One sample yielded the 23 T cell receptor beta chains listed below, sequenced in a study of CD8 T cells in Susac syndrome. RNA totalling about 0.45 to 1 ug underwent reverse transcription with random hexamers. One entry per CDR3 protein results from TCRdb running MiXCR on the immunoSEQ multiplex PCR reads. The sample yields some 120,000 distinct CDR3 sequences, 90% to 95% seen once. The sample consisted of CD4+ T cells from PBMCs. The receptor set was obtained from a human donor in good health.

The V gene is TRBV29-1, the J gene TRBJ1-1; no firm D call. The CDR3 runs to 13 residues. Trimming removed 1 base from V and 0 bases from J, with 6 bases in between. The germline V gene encodes CDR1 SQVTM and CDR2 ANQGSEA. CDR3 region: CSVEARMNTEAFF. CDR3 bases: TGCAGCGTTGAAGCCAGGATGAACACTGAAGCTTTCTTT.

The table lists this clonotype with a few counts. This sequence joins TRBV27 and TRBJ2-7; D gene unclear. Germline values: CDR1 MNHEY, CDR2 SMNVEV (reference sequence). This CDR3 is built from 11 residues. V lost 4 bases and J 3 bases, leaving 4 bases between the germline ends. CDR3 residues: CASSSFYEQYF. The CDR3 coding sequence is TGTGCCAGCAGTTCTTTCTACGAGCAGTACTTC.

This chain joins TRBV18 and TRBJ2-5; possibly TRBD2 for D (6 bases). Germline values: CDR1 KGHSH, CDR2 LQKENI. The ends were cut back, 3 bases at V and 4 bases at J, with 18 bases in the middle. This CDR3 contains 16 residues. CDR3 residues: CASSPSRTVEGETQYF. CDR3 nucleotides: TGTGCCAGCTCACCCTCGCGGACTGTGGAGGGAGAGACCCAGTACTTC.

This chain uses TRBV30 with TRBJ1-2, with a weak D call TRBD1 (5 bases). Trimming took 8 bases from V and 6 from J, leaving 19 bases between them. This CDR3 has 13 amino acids. Germline loops: CDR1 GTSNPN, CDR2 SVGIG (reference sequence). The CDR3 region has the DNA TGTGCCGGACCCCGACAGTCGTCAGATGGCTACACCTTC. Protein product: CAGPRQSSDGYTF.

The J gene is TRBJ1-1, the V gene TRBV20-1; no firm D call. The CDR3 sequence is 13 residues long. The germline gives CDR1 DFQATT, CDR2 SNEGSKA (reference sequence). Trimming removed 2 bases from V and 3 bases from J, with 10 bases in between. CDR3 sequence (DNA): TGCAGTGCTAGACCGCAGTTAGACACTGAAGCTTTCTTT. Amino acid sequence: CSARPQLDTEAFF.

This chain links TRBV18 with TRBJ2-1; 11 bases line up with TRBD1. Germline loops: CDR1 KGHSH, CDR2 LQKENI. After removal of 2 bases from V and 7 bases from J, the junction contained 4 bases not matched to a gene. CDR3 size: 15 residues. DNA of the CDR3: TGTGCCAGCTCACCAAAGGACAGGGGGCCGAATGAGCAGTTCTTC. The encoded protein is CASSPKDRGPNEQFF.

The chain recombines TRBV10-3 with TRBJ2-7; TRBD1 might be the D (5 bases). V was shortened by 6 bases and J by 7 bases, with 19 bases between the two germline ends. This CDR3 region has 14 residues. Germline assignment: CDR1 ENHRY and CDR2 SYGVKD. The CDR3, as DNA: TGTGCCATCAGACCTAATTCAGGGAAGGGAGAGCAGTACTTC. It encodes CAIRPNSGKGEQYF.

The chain carries TRBV5-1 and TRBJ2-6; tentative D call: TRBD2 (6 bases). The V gene lost 4 bases and the J gene lost 3 bases, with 14 bases spanning the gap. The CDR3 totals 16 residues. Germline V CDR1 and CDR2: SGHRS, YFSETQ. The CDR3 sequence is CASSQEGWSGANVLTF. CDR3 DNA: TGCGCCAGCAGCCAGGAGGGTTGGAGTGGGGCCAACGTCCTGACTTTC.

This chain uses TRBV27 with TRBJ2-3, with TRBD1 matching 7 bases. CDR1 is MNHEY, CDR2 SMNVEV, per germline (reference sequence). Trimming cost V 6 bases and J 0 bases; bases outside gene matches: 6. The CDR3 is 15 residues long. This chain's CDR3 is CASRNRGFSTDTQYF. CDR3 bases: TGTGCCAGCAGAAACAGGGGCTTTAGCACAGATACGCAGTATTTT.

The chain recombines TRBV19 with TRBJ1-1; D not certain. V dropped 6 bases and J dropped 2 bases, with 7 bases sitting between them. This CDR3 spans 12 amino acids. CDR1 LNHDA and CDR2 SQIVND come from the germline V gene (reference sequence). CDR3 loop: CASRDPNTEAFF. For the CDR3, the DNA is TGTGCCAGTAGGGACCCAAACACTGAAGCTTTCTTT.

This rearrangement joins TRBV20-1 to TRBJ2-5, with 7 bases fitting TRBD1. Trimming at V came to 4 bases and at J to 2 bases, leaving 10 bases not matched to a gene. The CDR3 spans 15 residues. Germline V gene lookup returns CDR1 DFQATT and CDR2 SNEGSKA (reference sequence). CDR3 nucleotides: TGCAGTGCTACTGGACAGGTAGCGAAGCAAGAGACCCAGTACTTC. This sequence encodes CSATGQVAKQETQYF.

This chain links TRBV19 with TRBJ1-2; 9 nucleotides agree with TRBD1. Per the germline V gene, CDR1 is LNHDA and CDR2 is SQIVND (reference sequence). The V segment lost 3 bases and the J segment 3 bases; nucleotides outside the gene matches: 2. The CDR3 runs to 14 residues. The CDR3 region has the DNA TGTGCCAGTAGTATCGGACAGGGGCACTATGGCTACACCTTC. It is translated as CASSIGQGHYGYTF. Drawing the rest from reference TRBV19 and TRBJ1-2, the complete variable domain is DGGITQSPKYLFRKEGQNVTLSCEQNLNHDAMYWYRQDPGQGLRLIYYSQIVNDFQKGDIAEGYSVSREKKESFPLTVTSAQKNPTAFYLCASSIGQGHYGYTFGSGTRLTVV.

The chain couples TRBV27 to TRBJ2-4; D could derive from TRBD1 or TRBD2 (5 bases each). CDR1 is MNHEY, CDR2 SMNVEV, per germline (reference sequence). This CDR3 region has 13 residues. The germline V and J ends were trimmed by 3 bases and 14 bases, with 17 bases remaining between them. The CDR3 is CASSLAPGLAKYF. The CDR3 nucleotides are TGTGCCAGCAGTTTGGCCCCGGGGCTAGCAAAGTACTTC.

J is TRBJ2-2 and V is TRBV15; D might be TRBD2 (6 bases). The V gene's germline CDR1 is LNHNV and CDR2 YYDKDF (reference sequence). The CDR3 totals 18 residues. Trimming cost V 0 bases and J 0 bases, with 14 bases left between them. CDR3 bases: TGTGCCACCAGCAGAGACCCACTCAGACTAGCGAACACCGGGGAGCTGTTTTTT. This codes for CATSRDPLRLANTGELFF.

The V and J genes are TRBV7-2 and TRBJ2-4; TRBD2 matches 7 bases. The V and J ends lost 0 bases and 7 bases, in that order; junction bases with no gene match: 3. This CDR3 is built from 14 residues. Germline V gives CDR1 SGHTA, CDR2 FQGNSA. Here the CDR3 DNA reads TGTGCCAGCAGCTTAGCGGGAGGGCCGAACATTCAGTACTTC. Amino acids: CASSLAGGPNIQYF.

This chain uses TRBV20-1 with TRBJ2-7; D might be TRBD2 (5 bases). Germline values: CDR1 DFQATT, CDR2 SNEGSKA (reference sequence). The CDR3 length is 12 residues. V was clipped by 6 bases and J by 1 base, with 10 bases between them. The CDR3 protein is CSAKPGSYEQYF. The CDR3 nucleotides are TGCAGTGCCAAGCCGGGGTCCTACGAGCAGTACTTC.

The rearrangement links TRBV7-2 to TRBJ2-4; 9 positions match TRBD2. The CDR3 is made up of 16 amino acids. The trim removed 5 bases at V and 6 bases at J, leaving 11 bases unmatched. The germline gives CDR1 SGHTA, CDR2 FQGNSA. This CDR3 is CASSPDSGSVGNIQYF. The CDR3 DNA reads TGTGCCAGCAGCCCCGATAGCGGGAGTGTGGGAAACATTCAGTACTTC.

J is TRBJ2-3 and V is TRBV23-1, with unresolved D. TRBV23-1 is known as an ORF, though its function is uncertain. The V end lost 11 bases, the J end lost 0 bases, and 21 bases lay between the germline ends. There are 16 residues in the CDR3. The CDR3 DNA reads as TGCGCCGGGTACCGTTGGAACGACAATAGCACAGATACGCAGTATTTT. Its translation: CAGYRWNDNSTDTQYF.

This clonotype is a singleton in its sample. This sequence joins TRBV12-3 or TRBV12-4 and TRBJ2-3; no clear D gene. This CDR3 has 12 amino acids. V was trimmed by 6 bases and J by 2 bases, leaving 6 bases between them. The CDR3 nucleotides are TGTGCCAGCAGAGAGATCACAGATACGCAGTATTTT. Its translation: CASREITDTQYF.

CDR3 DNA: TGTGCCAGCTCCCCTGATCGGGGTTTTGATACGCAGTATTTT. It is translated as CASSPDRGFDTQYF. This chain uses TRBV18 with TRBJ2-3; tentative D call: TRBD2 (5 bases). This CDR3 is 14 amino acids long. V was shortened by 6 bases and J by 6 bases, with 16 bases between the two germline ends. Germline V CDR1 and CDR2: KGHSH, LQKENI. The full variable domain, in which reference TRBV18 and TRBJ2-3 provide the parts outside the CDR3, is NAGVMQNPRHLVRRRGQEARLRCSPMKGHSHVYWYRQLPEEGLKFMVYLQKENIIDESGMPKERFSAEFPKEGPSILRIQQVVRGDSAAYFCASSPDRGFDTQYFGPGTRLTVL.

This clonotype was seen once. J is TRBJ2-3 and V is TRBV7-6; 7 nucleotides line up with TRBD2. This CDR3 region has 16 residues. Looked up from germline, CDR1 is SGHVS and CDR2 is FNYEAQ. With 5 bases clipped from V and 2 bases from J, the junction kept 10 bases outside the gene matches. CDR3 DNA: TGTGCCAGCAGCCCCCGGGCGGGAGAATACACAGATACGCAGTATTTT. This gives the protein CASSPRAGEYTDTQYF.

This sequence joins TRBV24-1 and TRBJ2-7, with D tentatively TRBD1 (5 bases). The V gene lost 2 bases and the J gene lost 7 bases, with 5 bases spanning the gap. Germline-derived CDR1 and CDR2 are KGHDR and SFDVKD. This CDR3 has 11 residues. CDR3 region: CATSDYREQYF. The CDR3 coding sequence is TGTGCCACCAGTGATTACAGGGAGCAGTACTTC.

The chain recombines TRBV3-1 with TRBJ2-7; D may be TRBD1 or TRBD2 (5 bases each). CDR3 length: 13 amino acids. V shed 4 bases and J shed 6 bases, with 13 bases lying between them. Germline CDR1 LGHDT, CDR2 YNNKEL (reference sequence). The CDR3 loop reads CASSPGASPEQYF. CDR3 nucleotides: TGTGCCAGCAGCCCCGGGGCTAGTCCCGAGCAGTACTTC.